This T cell receptor (beta chain) originates from a study of CD8+ T cells in alopecia areata. Study-wide points: Elevated clonality characterized lesional scalp relative to normal scalp, particularly in alopecia totalis/universalis.

CDR3 length equals 11 residues. V was trimmed by 6 bases and J by 8 bases, leaving 11 bases between them. The germline V gene encodes CDR1 SQVTM and CDR2 ANQGSEA. As concerns this clone: No antigen is known for it.

The authors extracted RNA and reverse transcribed it into cDNA as the sequencing template. Produced via immunoSEQ multiplex PCR; TCRdb's table is partial and in-frame only. This sample yields more than 95,000 clones, of which around 45% are seen a single time; about 10% belongs to the top ten. This chain connects TRBV29-1 to TRBJ2-1; D unclear. Material: NKG2D-low CD8+ T cells sorted from blood. The TCR originated in a human donor with alopecia areata. The CDR3 DNA reads TGCAGCGTAAACAGAGGTGATGAGCAGTTCTTC. Translation: CSVNRGDEQFF.